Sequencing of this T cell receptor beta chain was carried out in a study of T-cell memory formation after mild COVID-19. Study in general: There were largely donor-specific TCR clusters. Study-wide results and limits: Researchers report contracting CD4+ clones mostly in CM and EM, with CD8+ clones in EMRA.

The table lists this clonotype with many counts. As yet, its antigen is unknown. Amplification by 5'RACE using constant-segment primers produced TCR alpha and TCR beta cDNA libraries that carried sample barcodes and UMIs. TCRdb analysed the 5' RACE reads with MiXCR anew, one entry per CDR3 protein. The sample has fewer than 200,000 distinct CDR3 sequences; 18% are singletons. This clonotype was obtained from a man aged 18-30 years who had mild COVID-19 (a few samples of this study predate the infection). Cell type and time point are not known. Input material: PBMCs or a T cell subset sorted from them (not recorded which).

CDR3 residues: CASSLGSTNEKLFF. In DNA form, the CDR3 reads TGCGCCAGCAGCTTGGGGAGCACTAATGAAAAACTGTTTTTT. The chain couples TRBV5-1 to TRBJ1-4; D is undetermined. The CDR3 has 14 residues. Germline V gene sequence: CDR1 SGHRS, CDR2 YFSETQ. V lost 0 bases and J lost 2, with 5 bases in between. The full variable domain, rest sourced from reference TRBV5-1 and TRBJ1-4, is KAGVTQTPRYLIKTRGQQVTLSCSPISGHRSVSWYQQTPGQGLQFLFEYFSETQRNKGNFPGRFSGRQFSNSRSEMNVSTLELGDSALYLCASSLGSTNEKLFFGSGTQLSVL.